Listed below are T cell receptor beta chains from one sample, sequenced in a study of cytomegalovirus exposure and HLA in healthy donors. This table comes from immunoSEQ multiplex PCR, and its TCRdb copy is limited to in-frame clones, with some not included. In the table there are fewer than 95,000 clones, roughly three quarters of which are singletons. The sample taken for sequencing was PBMCs. The receptor set was obtained from a man aged 35 to 55 in good health and CMV-seronegative. Both conserved end residues are part of each CDR3. Fields, in order: D gene, clone size, J gene, V gene, CDR3 DNA, CDR3 protein. The D gene is left open where the match is weak. For some rows the clone size is stated as once, few or many, or as a class when expanded; others skip it.

NA,NA,TRBJ2-5,TRBV9,TGTGCCAGCAGCGCGGGATGGACCGAGACCCAGTACTTC,CASSAGWTETQYF
TRBD2,NA,TRBJ2-3,TRBV11-2,TGTGCCAGCAGCTTAGGGGGTGCGGGAGGGAGCACAGATACGCAGTATTTT,CASSLGGAGGSTDTQYF
TRBD1,few,TRBJ1-2,TRBV5-6,TGTGCCAGCAGCATGGGGGTCGGACAGGGAGAATATGGCTACACCTTC,CASSMGVGQGEYGYTF
TRBD1,NA,TRBJ2-2,TRBV27,TGTGCCAGCAGTTTATCGATGGGGACAGGCGCCGGGGAGCTGTTTTTT,CASSLSMGTGAGELFF
NA,NA,TRBJ2-2,TRBV7-7,TGTGCCAGCAGCTTAGGAACAGGGTCCGGGTTTACCGGGGAGCTGTTTTTT,CASSLGTGSGFTGELFF
NA,NA,TRBJ2-3,TRBV9,TGTGCCAGTAAAACCGCAGGGTTGCAGGCAGATACGCAGTATTTT,CASKTAGLQADTQYF
NA,NA,TRBJ1-2,TRBV28,TGTGCCAGCAGTTTTCCCTCCGCGGGAGACTACACCTTC,CASSFPSAGDYTF
NA,NA,TRBJ1-3,TRBV19,TGTGCCAGTAGTCCGGGGTCGCGGGCCATATATTTT,CASSPGSRAIYF
NA,NA,TRBJ1-1,TRBV27,TGTGCCAGCAGTTCACGGGTCCGGAGGACTGAAGCTTTCTTT,CASSSRVRRTEAFF
TRBD1,NA,TRBJ1-4,TRBV30,TGTGCCTGGAGTGGAGGGACAGCTAATGAAAAACTGTTTTTT,CAWSGGTANEKLFF
NA,once,TRBJ2-1,TRBV7-3,TGTGCCAGCAGCTCAAGAGGCGGCCTCACCTACAATGAGCAGTTCTTC,CASSSRGGLTYNEQFF
NA,few,TRBJ2-3,TRBV5-1,TGCGCCAGCAGCCCCGCAGGGGTCACAGATACGCAGTATTTT,CASSPAGVTDTQYF
NA,NA,TRBJ1-4,TRBV4-1,TGCGCCAGCAGCCGCGTAGCGACGGGGGGCCTAGATGAAAAACTGTTTTTT,CASSRVATGGLDEKLFF
NA,NA,TRBJ2-2,TRBV15,TGTGCCACTGGGGACACCTACACCGGGGAGCTGTTTTTT,CATGDTYTGELFF
NA,NA,TRBJ1-3,TRBV5-6,TGTGCCAGCAGCTTGGGTAGACAGCTTGGAAACACCATATATTTT,CASSLGRQLGNTIYF
TRBD2,NA,TRBJ2-3,TRBV11-2,TGTGCCAGCAGCCCGGCGGCGGGGGGCTACTATACGCAGTATTTT,CASSPAAGGYYTQYF
NA,NA,TRBJ1-2,TRBV21-1,TGTGCCAGCAGCAAAAGGAGGGATGGAGGCTACACCTTC,CASSKRRDGGYTF
NA,NA,TRBJ2-3,TRBV10-3,TGTGCCATCAGTGGCACAGGGGAGGCCGCAGATACGCAGTATTTT,CAISGTGEAADTQYF
NA,NA,TRBJ1-2,TRBV9,TGTGCCAGCAGCGTAGGAGGAAACTATGGCTACACCTTC,CASSVGGNYGYTF
TRBD1,NA,TRBJ1-2,TRBV6-1,TGTGCCAGCAGTCACGAGGGGGCCGATGGCTACACCTTC,CASSHEGADGYTF
NA,NA,TRBJ2-3,TRBV18,TGTGCCAGCTCACGGCAGGGCCGGACAGATACGCAGTATTTT,CASSRQGRTDTQYF
NA,NA,TRBJ2-1,TRBV4-1,TGCGCCAGCAGCCAAGATGGGCAGTCCAATGAGCAGTTCTTC,CASSQDGQSNEQFF
NA,NA,TRBJ1-1,TRBV28,TGTGCCAGCACAAACTCCCGAACTGAAGCTTTCTTT,CASTNSRTEAFF
NA,NA,TRBJ2-4,TRBV4-1,TGCGCCAGCAGCCAAGCTAAAAAATCTCAAAACATTCAGTACTTC,CASSQAKKSQNIQYF
NA,NA,TRBJ2-1,TRBV19,TGTGCCAGTAGTTTGGTTGGCCCCTACAATGAGCAGTTCTTC,CASSLVGPYNEQFF
NA,few,TRBJ1-1,TRBV6-5,TGTGCCAGCAGTTACGGTCAGATGAACACTGAAGCTTTCTTT,CASSYGQMNTEAFF
NA,few,TRBJ2-1,TRBV10-2,TGCGCCAGCAGTGAGCCCCAGGGGTGGAATGAGCAGTTCTTC,CASSEPQGWNEQFF
NA,NA,TRBJ2-7,TRBV6-1,TGTGCCAGCAGGCAGGCTTCCTCCTACGAGCAGTACTTC,CASRQASSYEQYF
TRBD1,few,TRBJ1-3,TRBV4-2,TGTGCCAGCAGCTGGGGCGGGGGACAGGGATTCTCTGGAAACACCATATATTTT,CASSWGGGQGFSGNTIYF
TRBD1,NA,TRBJ1-1,TRBV27,TGTGCCAGCAGTTCGACAGGGGGCCCAACTGAAGCTTTCTTT,CASSSTGGPTEAFF
NA,few,TRBJ2-3,TRBV10-3,TGTGCCATCAAGGACTCCGCAGATACGCAGTATTTT,CAIKDSADTQYF
TRBD1,few,TRBJ1-1,TRBV18,TGTGCCAGCTCACCAGGGACAGTGAACACTGAAGCTTTCTTT,CASSPGTVNTEAFF
NA,NA,TRBJ1-6,TRBV11-2,TGTGCCAGCAGCTTAAGCAGGGGCGCCTATAATTCACCCCTCCACTTT,CASSLSRGAYNSPLHF
NA,NA,TRBJ1-1,TRBV7-9,TGTGCCAGCAGCCTCGGGGTAGGAGGGATGGGAACTGAAGCTTTCTTT,CASSLGVGGMGTEAFF
NA,NA,TRBJ2-3,TRBV5-8,TGTGCCAGCAGCTTGATTATGGGGCCACATACGCAGTATTTT,CASSLIMGPHTQYF
TRBD2,NA,TRBJ2-7,TRBV18,TGTGCCAGCTCACCATTGCTAGCAGCGGGGGGGCCCCACGAGCAGTACTTC,CASSPLLAAGGPHEQYF
NA,few,TRBJ2-5,TRBV4-2,TGTGCCAGCAGCCAAGATCGAGTATACCAAGAGACCCAGTACTTC,CASSQDRVYQETQYF
TRBD1,NA,TRBJ1-2,TRBV27,TGTGCCAGCAGCGGACAGGGATCCTATGGCTACACCTTC,CASSGQGSYGYTF
TRBD1,few,TRBJ1-1,TRBV6-5,TGTGCCAGCAGACGACAGGGTATCACGAACACTGAAGCTTTCTTT,CASRRQGITNTEAFF
NA,NA,TRBJ2-3,TRBV12-5,TGTGCTAGTGGGTACGGACTGTCCACAGATACGCAGTATTTT,CASGYGLSTDTQYF
TRBD2,NA,TRBJ2-1,TRBV7-9,TGTGCCAGCGGATCTAGCGGGGGGGCGGGTGAGCAGTTCTTC,CASGSSGGAGEQFF
NA,NA,TRBJ2-1,TRBV4-1,TGCGCCAGCAGCCAAGGGCTTGGCTCCTACAATGAGCAGTTCTTC,CASSQGLGSYNEQFF
NA,once,TRBJ2-7,TRBV11-2,TGTGCCAGCACCTCTACTGGAGGCGAGTACTTC,CASTSTGGEYF
NA,NA,TRBJ2-5,TRBV5-6,TGTGCCAGCAGCTTGGGGGGCCGGGAAGAGACCCAGTACTTC,CASSLGGREETQYF
NA,NA,TRBJ2-7,TRBV6-5,TGTGCCAGCAGTTTGTCGACAGGGAGGTACGAGCAGTACTTC,CASSLSTGRYEQYF
NA,NA,TRBJ2-7,TRBV2,TGTGCCAGCAGTGAAGTTTTGCAGGGTTACGGCGAGCAGTACTTC,CASSEVLQGYGEQYF
NA,NA,TRBJ1-1,TRBV25-1,TGTGCCAGCAGTGATCTCAGGGGCCCTTGGAACACTGAAGCTTTCTTT,CASSDLRGPWNTEAFF
NA,NA,TRBJ1-2,TRBV27,TGTGCCAGCAGTTCTAACCGACAAGGGAGGGTAACTAACTATGGCTACACCTTC,CASSSNRQGRVTNYGYTF
NA,NA,TRBJ2-7,TRBV10-3,TGTGCCATCAGTGAGGAAAAGATGGAGGCCTACGAGCAGTACTTC,CAISEEKMEAYEQYF
NA,NA,TRBJ1-4,TRBV7-9,TGTGCCAGCAGCTTAGGGCAGGAAAAACTGTTTTTT,CASSLGQEKLFF
NA,NA,TRBJ1-2,TRBV9,TGTGCCAGCAGCGTAGACGCAGGTCTCTATGGCTACACCTTC,CASSVDAGLYGYTF
TRBD1,NA,TRBJ1-5,TRBV4-1,TGCGCCAGCAGCCAATTCGGACAGGCGGCCCAGCCCCAGCATTTT,CASSQFGQAAQPQHF
NA,NA,TRBJ1-6,TRBV4-1,TGCGCCAGCAGCCACCGGGACAACAGTTCACCCCTCCACTTT,CASSHRDNSSPLHF
TRBD1,few,TRBJ1-1,TRBV4-1,TGCGCCAGCAGTCCGGGACAGGGAGGTATGACTGAAGCTTTCTTT,CASSPGQGGMTEAFF